A selection of T cell receptor beta chains follows, all from one sample in a study of CD8+CD57+ T cells in acquired aplastic anemia. A single record per CDR3 protein comes from TCRdb applying MiXCR to the reads. This table holds around 170,000 distinct CDR3 sequences, less than 55% found once. The sequenced material came from sorted CD4+, CD8+, or CD8+CD57+ T cells (not recorded which) from PBMCs. The receptors were gathered from a human donor in good health. CDR3s include the opening cysteine and the closing phenylalanine or tryptophan. A D gene is named only where the DNA matches it firmly. Clone size appears in some rows only: once, few, many, or a class for an expanded clone.

cdr3_nt: TGTGCCACCAGCAGAGATCGTCAGGGAATGGATGGCTACACCTTC
cdr3_aa: CATSRDRQGMDGYTF
d_call: .
v_call: TRBV15
j_call: TRBJ1-2
clone_size: .

cdr3_nt: TGTGCCAGCTCGCGGGACTATACTAGATACAATGAGCAGTTCTTC
cdr3_aa: CASSRDYTRYNEQFF
d_call: TRBD2
v_call: TRBV18
j_call: TRBJ2-1
clone_size: .

cdr3_nt: TGCGCCACCACAGCCTCAGGGGCGCTACGAGACGAGCAGTACTTC
cdr3_aa: CATTASGALRDEQYF
d_call: .
v_call: TRBV5-1
j_call: TRBJ2-7
clone_size: .

cdr3_nt: TGTGCCAGCAGCCGACGGGACACTGAAGCTTTCTTT
cdr3_aa: CASSRRDTEAFF
d_call: .
v_call: TRBV7-8
j_call: TRBJ1-1
clone_size: .

cdr3_nt: TGTGCCAGCAGCTTAGGGCAGGGGGCGAACACAGATACGCAGTATTTT
cdr3_aa: CASSLGQGANTDTQYF
d_call: TRBD1
v_call: TRBV7-2
j_call: TRBJ2-3
clone_size: .

cdr3_nt: TGTGCCAGCAGCCGGACAGGGCAGAATTCACCCCTCCACTTT
cdr3_aa: CASSRTGQNSPLHF
d_call: TRBD1
v_call: TRBV6-1
j_call: TRBJ1-6
clone_size: .

cdr3_nt: TGTGCCAGTAGTTTGGATAGCAATCAGCCCCAGCATTTT
cdr3_aa: CASSLDSNQPQHF
d_call: .
v_call: TRBV19
j_call: TRBJ1-5
clone_size: many

cdr3_nt: TGCAGTGCTAGTTCGACTAGCGGGAGGGGGCCAGATACGCAGTATTTT
cdr3_aa: CSASSTSGRGPDTQYF
d_call: TRBD2
v_call: TRBV20-1
j_call: TRBJ2-3
clone_size: .

cdr3_nt: TGTGCCAGCAGCCCCCCGGGGGGAGAGACCCAGTACTTC
cdr3_aa: CASSPPGGETQYF
d_call: TRBD2
v_call: TRBV7-6
j_call: TRBJ2-5
clone_size: .

cdr3_nt: TGTGCCAGCAATCGAAGGGACAACAATGAGCAGTTCTTC
cdr3_aa: CASNRRDNNEQFF
d_call: .
v_call: TRBV2
j_call: TRBJ2-1
clone_size: .